The 28 T cell receptor beta chains below all came from one sample that was sequenced in a study of CD8 T cells in Susac syndrome (dated by TCRdb to between 2018 and 2021). The library was produced with the immunoSEQ multiplex PCR assay. RNA was extracted using the RNeasy kit, and roughly 0.5 to 1 ug of the RNA was reverse transcribed with random hexamers. TCRdb passed the public sequencing reads through fastp at Q25 and MiXCR, retaining productive beta sequences. A single entry per CDR3 protein holds the most common genes and DNA from its merged rows. Present in this sample are roughly 130,000 distinct CDR3 sequences, approximately 94% of which were seen just once. The ten largest clones represent around 0.12% of the sample. What was sequenced was CD4+ T cells from PBMCs. The receptors come from a human donor with multiple sclerosis.

This clonotype was picked up a small number of times. The chain is built from TRBV5-1 and TRBJ2-3; 11 nucleotides align to TRBD1. CDR3 length equals 15 residues. The J segment lost 5 bases and the V segment lost 2 bases, leaving 4 bases of the junction unmatched. Looked up from germline, CDR1 is SGHRS and CDR2 is YFSETQ. The CDR3 nucleotides are TGCGCCAGCAGCTTTGGACAGGGGGCGGTAGATACGCAGTATTTT. As protein: CASSFGQGAVDTQYF.

V is TRBV7-7 and J is TRBJ1-3; the match to TRBD1 covers 11 bases. V lost 5 bases to trimming and J lost 2 bases; unmatched junction nucleotides: 2. Germline V CDR1 and CDR2: SSHAT, FNYEAQ (reference sequence). The CDR3 is 15 residues long. CDR3: CASSTGQGAGNTIYF. DNA for the CDR3: TGTGCCAGCAGCACGGGACAGGGGGCTGGAAACACCATATATTTT.

The chain uses TRBV10-3 and TRBJ2-5; D call uncertain. V was pared by 2 bases and J by 1 base, with 5 bases between. This CDR3 is built from 13 residues. Per germline, CDR1 ENHRY and CDR2 SYGVKD. The CDR3 loop reads CAISENSQETQYF. The CDR3 DNA is TGTGCCATCAGTGAGAACAGCCAAGAGACCCAGTACTTC.

The chain combines TRBV7-9 with TRBJ1-1; TRBD1 matches 11 bases. Per germline, CDR1 SEHNR and CDR2 FQNEAQ (reference sequence). The CDR3 has 16 amino acids. Losses at the gene ends were 5 bases for V and 6 bases for J; bases not matched to a gene: 11. The CDR3 DNA follows: TGTGCCAGCAGCCCTCGGACAGGGGGCGGGGGCCCTGAAGCTTTCTTT. This encodes CASSPRTGGGGPEAFF. Using reference TRBV7-9 and TRBJ1-1 for the parts outside the CDR3, the full variable domain is DTGVSQNPRHKITKRGQNVTFRCDPISEHNRLYWYRQTLGQGPEFLTYFQNEAQLEKSRLLSDRFSAERPKGSFSTLEIQRTEQGDSAMYLCASSPRTGGGGPEAFFGQGTRLTVV.

The chain carries TRBV7-2 and TRBJ2-1; D could derive from TRBD1 or TRBD2 (5 bases each). V lost 1 base to trimming and J lost 6 bases, with 16 bases between them. Germline lookup yields CDR1 SGHTA and CDR2 FQGNSA. The CDR3 spans 16 residues. CDR3 loop: CASSLGGTADFNEQFF. For the CDR3, the DNA is TGTGCCAGCAGCTTAGGAGGGACGGCGGATTTCAATGAGCAGTTCTTC.

The chain recombines TRBV10-3 with TRBJ2-6; 8 nucleotides agree with TRBD2. Germline CDR1 ENHRY, CDR2 SYGVKD. The CDR3 runs to 17 residues. After removal of 3 bases from V and 2 bases from J, the junction contained 6 bases not matched to a gene. Here the CDR3 reads CAISDGGELAGANVLTF. CDR3 sequence (DNA): TGTGCCATCAGTGACGGGGGGGAGCTAGCTGGGGCCAACGTCCTGACTTTC.

The chain combines TRBV2 with TRBJ2-5; 8 bases agree with TRBD1. With V trimmed by 6 bases and J by 4 bases, 7 bases remained unmatched. Germline V gives CDR1 SNHLY, CDR2 FYNNEI. The CDR3 is 14 residues long. The CDR3 reads CASRTGEVGETQYF. CDR3 bases: TGTGCCAGCAGGACAGGGGAAGTCGGAGAGACCCAGTACTTC. The full variable domain, rest sourced from reference TRBV2 and TRBJ2-5, is EPEVTQTPSHQVTQMGQEVILRCVPISNHLYFYWYRQILGQKVEFLVSFYNNEISEKSEIFDDQFSVERPDGSNFTLKIRSTKLEDSAMYFCASRTGEVGETQYFGPGTRLLVL.

V and J are TRBV5-1 and TRBJ1-1, with D uncertain. Germline V gives CDR1 SGHRS, CDR2 YFSETQ. With 4 bases removed from V and 3 bases from J, the gap between germline ends came to 19 bases. The CDR3 has 16 amino acids. CDR3 coding DNA: TGCGCCAGCAGCCACATGGAGCAAGGAGGCTACACTGAAGCTTTCTTT. This codes for CASSHMEQGGYTEAFF.

The V gene is TRBV6-6, the J gene TRBJ1-5; D is uncertain. CDR3 size: 14 residues. Per the germline V gene, CDR1 is MNHNY and CDR2 is SVGAGI (reference sequence). V lost 1 base and J 4 bases, leaving 8 bases between the germline ends. The CDR3 DNA reads TGTGCCAGCAGTTACTTGCTGGGTAATCAGCCCCAGCATTTT. It is translated as CASSYLLGNQPQHF.

V gene TRBV29-1 combines with J gene TRBJ2-5; perhaps TRBD2 as D (6 bases). The CDR3 is 13 residues long. Germline V gene data show CDR1 as SQVTM and CDR2 as ANQGSEA. V gave up 3 bases and J gave up 2 bases, with 10 bases separating them. This chain's CDR3 is CSVDWDLQETQYF. The CDR3 coding sequence is TGCAGCGTTGACTGGGACTTACAAGAGACCCAGTACTTC. Based on the CDR3 plus reference TRBV29-1 and TRBJ2-5, the full variable domain is SAVISQKPSRDICQRGTSLTIQCQVDSQVTMMFWYRQQPGQSLTLIATANQGSEATYESGFVIDKFPISRPNLTFSTLTVSNMSPEDSSIYLCSVDWDLQETQYFGPGTRLLVL.

The rearrangement joins TRBV6-5 to TRBJ1-4; unclear D gene. CDR1 MNHEY and CDR2 SVGAGI come from the germline V gene. V lost 5 bases and J lost 8, with 3 bases in between. The CDR3 is 10 residues long. The CDR3 loop reads CASSREKLFF. The DNA for the CDR3 is TGTGCCAGCAGTCGAGAAAAACTGTTTTTT.

The CDR3 sequence is CASSLNDGRGVNEQFF. For the CDR3, the DNA is TGCGCCAGCAGCTTGAATGACGGGAGAGGAGTCAATGAGCAGTTCTTC. The rearrangement links TRBV5-1 to TRBJ2-1, with TRBD2 as a possible D gene (6 bases). CDR3 length: 16 amino acids. V gave up 1 base and J gave up 6 bases, with 17 bases separating them. The V gene's germline CDR1 is SGHRS and CDR2 YFSETQ.

This chain joins TRBV6-2 or TRBV6-3 and TRBJ2-6, with no clear D. Germline V gene data show CDR1 as MNHEY and CDR2 as SVGEGT. The CDR3 covers 16 residues. V gave up 4 bases and J gave up 0 bases, with 10 bases separating them. CDR3 sequence (DNA): TGTGCCAGCAGTTCCATCGCCACCTCTGGGGCCAACGTCCTGACTTTC. Protein sequence: CASSSIATSGANVLTF.

The rearrangement joins TRBV5-1 to TRBJ1-2; D remains unclear. Between the trimmed V and J ends, which lost 2 bases and 6 bases, there was a span of 8 bases. The germline gives CDR1 SGHRS, CDR2 YFSETQ. CDR3 length equals 12 residues. Here the CDR3 reads CASSFSGDGYTF. The CDR3 DNA reads as TGCGCCAGCAGCTTTTCAGGTGATGGCTACACCTTC.

The chain is built from TRBV29-1 and TRBJ2-1; TRBD1 agrees at 10 bases. The CDR3 consists of 15 residues. Germline V CDR1 and CDR2: SQVTM, ANQGSEA. The V and J ends lost 6 bases and 1 base, in that order; junction bases with no gene match: 6. CDR3 bases: TGCAGCGTCGGGAGGGACAGGGGTTCCTACAATGAGCAGTTCTTC. As protein: CSVGRDRGSYNEQFF.

The V gene is TRBV7-2, the J gene TRBJ2-6; D might be TRBD1 or TRBD2, each matching 7 bases. CDR3 length equals 18 residues. The ends were cut back, 5 bases at V and 0 bases at J, with 17 bases in the middle. The germline V gene encodes CDR1 SGHTA and CDR2 FQGNSA. The DNA of the CDR3 is TGTGCCAGCAGCGGGAGGGAGGGACAGAGCTCTGGGGCCAACGTCCTGACTTTC. Translated: CASSGREGQSSGANVLTF.

The count of this clonotype is one. The rearrangement joins TRBV12-3 or TRBV12-4 to TRBJ2-2; D possibly uses TRBD1 or TRBD2 (6 bases each). V lost 6 bases and J lost 7, with 9 bases in between. The CDR3 consists of 12 residues. DNA of the CDR3: TGTGCCAGCAGACAGGGAGGCGGGGAGCTGTTTTTT. Protein product: CASRQGGGELFF.

The chain links TRBV5-1 to TRBJ2-7, with 8 bases identical to TRBD2. Germline CDR1 reads SGHRS; CDR2 reads YFSETQ. The CDR3 is 14 residues long. The junction had 4 bases not matched to a gene; V was cut back by 5 bases and J by 0 bases. The CDR3 protein is CASSLTSDSYEQYF. The DNA of the CDR3 is TGCGCCAGCAGTTTGACTAGCGACTCCTACGAGCAGTACTTC.

V gene TRBV6-5 combines with J gene TRBJ2-2; D remains unclear. The CDR3 loop spans 15 amino acids. Trimming left V 5 bases short and J 2 bases short, with 12 bases between. Germline values: CDR1 MNHEY, CDR2 SVGAGI. CDR3 bases: TGTGCCAGCAGTACGCGTCCGTCAAACACCGGGGAGCTGTTTTTT. This sequence encodes CASSTRPSNTGELFF.

The V gene is TRBV7-2, the J gene TRBJ2-7; 7 bases are a match to TRBD2. V shed 2 bases and J 4 bases; nucleotides not matched to a gene: 17. Germline loops: CDR1 SGHTA, CDR2 FQGNSA. This CDR3 contains 18 residues. This CDR3 is CASSLTGRGTAGRYEQYF. In DNA form, the CDR3 reads TGTGCCAGCAGCTTAACTGGTCGGGGAACGGCCGGGAGGTACGAGCAGTACTTC.

The chain employs TRBV4-2 and TRBJ1-2; D is ambiguous. The germline CDR1 and CDR2 sequences are LGHNA and YNFKEQ. The CDR3 has 16 amino acids. Trimming cost V 0 bases and J 3 bases, with 14 bases left between them. CDR3 sequence reads: CASSQDSLDPYYGYTF. CDR3 coding DNA: TGTGCCAGCAGCCAAGATTCCCTGGACCCCTACTATGGCTACACCTTC.

This chain connects TRBV5-1 to TRBJ2-3, with 8 positions matching TRBD1. Germline loops: CDR1 SGHRS, CDR2 YFSETQ. This CDR3 contains 15 residues. V dropped 4 bases and J dropped 3; count of bases not matched to a gene: 7. CDR3: CASSGRTGNTDTQYF. Here the CDR3 DNA reads TGCGCCAGCAGCGGACGGACAGGGAATACAGATACGCAGTATTTT.

The V call is TRBV7-8, the J call TRBJ2-7, with 10 bases lining up with TRBD2. The V gene's germline CDR1 is SGHVS and CDR2 FQNEAQ. Trimming at V came to 5 bases and at J to 5 bases, leaving 9 bases not matched to a gene. The CDR3 has 15 residues. Here the CDR3 DNA reads TGTGCCAGCAGCCGGTCTAGCGGGAGAAAAAACGAGCAGTACTTC. As protein: CASSRSSGRKNEQYF.

The V call is TRBV15, the J call TRBJ1-1, with D maybe TRBD1 (5 bases). The CDR3 has 16 amino acids. CDR1 is LNHNV and CDR2 is YYDKDF in the germline V gene (reference sequence). Trimming took 0 bases from V and 1 from J, leaving 12 bases between them. The DNA of the CDR3 is TGTGCCACCAGCAGAGATACATGGACACCGAACACTGAAGCTTTCTTT. Encoded protein: CATSRDTWTPNTEAFF.

The CDR3 protein is CASTSLGISYGYTF. CDR3 DNA: TGTGCCAGCACCAGTCTCGGGATCAGCTATGGCTACACCTTC. V and J are TRBV2 and TRBJ1-2; D ambiguous. Germline loops: CDR1 SNHLY, CDR2 FYNNEI. The V gene lost 7 bases and the J gene lost 4 bases, with 16 bases spanning the gap. This CDR3 has 14 residues. The full variable domain, in which reference TRBV2 and TRBJ1-2 provide the parts outside the CDR3, is EPEVTQTPSHQVTQMGQEVILRCVPISNHLYFYWYRQILGQKVEFLVSFYNNEISEKSEIFDDQFSVERPDGSNFTLKIRSTKLEDSAMYFCASTSLGISYGYTFGSGTRLTVV.

The chain combines TRBV12-3 or TRBV12-4 with TRBJ1-6; D may be TRBD1 (5 bases). V gave up 5 bases and J gave up 7 bases, with 12 bases separating them. The CDR3 consists of 14 residues. CDR3 sequence reads: CASSPGTVNSPLHF. CDR3 DNA sequence: TGTGCCAGCAGTCCCGGGACGGTCAATTCACCCCTCCACTTT.

The rearrangement joins TRBV5-4 to TRBJ1-1; TRBD1 is a possible D gene (6 bases). The CDR3 sequence is 13 residues long. The V end lost 1 base, the J end lost 7 bases, and 11 bases lay between the germline ends. Germline V gene lookup returns CDR1 SGHNT and CDR2 YYREEE (reference sequence). In nucleotides, the CDR3 is TGTGCCAGCAGCTTGCCCAAGGACAGTGAAGCTTTCTTT. Amino acid sequence: CASSLPKDSEAFF.

The chain is built from TRBV11-2 and TRBJ2-3; D remains ambiguous. The CDR3 extends over 12 amino acids. The germline V and J ends were trimmed by 1 base and 12 bases, with 11 bases remaining between them. Germline values: CDR1 SGHAT, CDR2 FQNNGV. This CDR3 is CASSLVPGSQYF. DNA of the CDR3: TGTGCCAGCAGCTTAGTCCCCGGCAGTCAGTATTTT.